The sequence of this T cell receptor beta chain was determined in a study of blood T cells in healthy people across ages. Study conclusions and caveats: Roughly linearly, TCR beta diversity per million T cells fell as age increased. Observed TCR beta diversity showed a strong correlation with the percentage of naive T cells as measured by flow cytometry.

Regarding this clonotype: Antigen unknown.

The CDR3 consists of 14 residues. Germline CDR1 MDHEN, CDR2 SYDVKM. Primers used in a second PCR of about 6 to 12 cycles were a sample-barcoded 5' primer and a J-beta primer mix. Every cDNA was tagged by a template-switch adaptor with 12 random nucleotides. TCRdb used MiXCR to reprocess the 5' RACE reads, holding one entry per CDR3 protein. The profile covers around 400,000 distinct CDR3 sequences, with 52% appearing a single time and roughly 51% taken by the ten largest. They isolated at least 7 million PBMCs from each sample. Sequenced sample: blood. This sequence originates from a man aged 60-69 years in good health. This rearrangement joins TRBV28 to TRBJ2-1, with TRBD2 matching 8 bases. The DNA end is more similar to TRBJ2-7, so the J call may be wrong. The CDR3 DNA reads TGTGCCAGCAACTCGGGACTAGGGAGGAATGAGCAGTACTTC. It yields the protein CASNSGLGRNEQYF.